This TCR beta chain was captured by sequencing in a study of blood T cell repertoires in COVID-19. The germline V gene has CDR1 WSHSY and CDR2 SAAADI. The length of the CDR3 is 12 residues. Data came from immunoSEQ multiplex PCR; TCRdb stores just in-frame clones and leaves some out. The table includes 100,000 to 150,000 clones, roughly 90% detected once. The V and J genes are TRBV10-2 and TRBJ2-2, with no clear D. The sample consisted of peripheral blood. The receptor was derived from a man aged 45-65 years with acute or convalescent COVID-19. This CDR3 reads CALAWNTGELFF. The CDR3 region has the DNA TGCGCTTTGGCTTGGAACACCGGGGAGCTGTTTTTT.